This is a list of T cell receptor beta chains from one sample in a study of blood T cell repertoires in COVID-19. The method was immunoSEQ multiplex PCR; TCRdb's version includes in-frame clones alone and lacks a portion of them. This sample has 180,000 or so clones, with around 87% found just once. Sequenced input: peripheral blood. Receptors originate from a middle-aged man with active or convalescent COVID-19. Each CDR3 is given with its conserved first and last residue. The D gene is left open where the match is weak. Only some rows state a clone size, as once, few, many or a class for expanded clones.

j_gene: TRBJ2-1
d_gene: TRBD2
v_gene: TRBV4-3
abundance: NA
CDR3aa: CASSQALGAGGPNEQFF
CDR3nt: TGCGCCAGCAGCCAGGCCCTGGGAGCGGGGGGTCCCAATGAGCAGTTCTTC

j_gene: TRBJ1-1
d_gene: NA
v_gene: TRBV14
abundance: NA
CDR3aa: CASSQSPGGMAFF
CDR3nt: TGTGCCAGCAGCCAGTCCCCCGGGGGAATGGCTTTCTTT

j_gene: TRBJ1-2
d_gene: TRBD1
v_gene: TRBV6-6
abundance: NA
CDR3aa: CASSYPGQGDVGYTF
CDR3nt: TGTGCCAGCAGTTACCCGGGACAGGGGGATGTGGGCTACACCTTC

j_gene: TRBJ2-4
d_gene: TRBD1
v_gene: TRBV30
abundance: NA
CDR3aa: CAWSAGQGSKNIQYF
CDR3nt: TGTGCCTGGAGCGCGGGACAGGGGTCCAAAAACATTCAGTACTTC

j_gene: TRBJ1-4
d_gene: NA
v_gene: TRBV28
abundance: NA
CDR3aa: CASSSPTGSGATNEKLFF
CDR3nt: TGTGCCAGCAGTTCGCCTACAGGGAGTGGGGCAACTAATGAAAAACTGTTTTTT

j_gene: TRBJ2-2
d_gene: TRBD2
v_gene: TRBV7-8
abundance: NA
CDR3aa: CASSLEGRASGAGELFF
CDR3nt: TGTGCCAGCAGCTTAGAGGGCAGAGCTAGCGGGGCCGGGGAGCTGTTTTTT

j_gene: TRBJ1-2
d_gene: NA
v_gene: TRBV7-9
abundance: NA
CDR3aa: CASSLGENGYTF
CDR3nt: TGTGCCAGCAGCTTAGGGGAGAATGGCTACACCTTC

j_gene: TRBJ1-5
d_gene: NA
v_gene: TRBV7-9
abundance: NA
CDR3aa: CASSGGRGEDQPQHF
CDR3nt: TGTGCCAGCAGCGGGGGACGGGGGGAGGATCAGCCCCAGCATTTT

j_gene: TRBJ1-2
d_gene: TRBD1
v_gene: TRBV5-8
abundance: few
CDR3aa: CASSRQGAGGYTF
CDR3nt: TGTGCCAGCAGCAGACAGGGGGCGGGCGGCTACACCTTC

j_gene: TRBJ1-2
d_gene: NA
v_gene: TRBV5-4
abundance: NA
CDR3aa: CASSLAGGSPNYGYTF
CDR3nt: TGTGCCAGCAGCTTGGCGGGGGGCAGCCCCAACTATGGCTACACCTTC

j_gene: TRBJ1-4
d_gene: NA
v_gene: TRBV4-3
abundance: NA
CDR3aa: CASSQDETLDEKLFF
CDR3nt: TGCGCCAGCAGCCAAGACGAGACACTTGATGAAAAACTGTTTTTT

j_gene: TRBJ1-1
d_gene: NA
v_gene: TRBV18
abundance: few
CDR3aa: CASSPATGNTEAFF
CDR3nt: TGTGCCAGCTCACCAGCTACAGGTAACACTGAAGCTTTCTTT

j_gene: TRBJ1-2
d_gene: TRBD1
v_gene: TRBV7-6
abundance: NA
CDR3aa: CASSPSIRDREGTNYGYTF
CDR3nt: TGTGCCAGCAGCCCCAGCATCCGGGACAGGGAAGGTACTAACTATGGCTACACCTTC

j_gene: TRBJ2-3
d_gene: NA
v_gene: TRBV7-3
abundance: NA
CDR3aa: CASSLVPGGTDTQYF
CDR3nt: TGTGCCAGCAGCCTAGTCCCGGGTGGTACAGATACGCAGTATTTT

j_gene: TRBJ2-7
d_gene: TRBD1
v_gene: TRBV9
abundance: NA
CDR3aa: CASSAGTGTYEQYF
CDR3nt: TGTGCCAGCAGCGCCGGGACAGGGACCTACGAGCAGTACTTC

j_gene: TRBJ1-2
d_gene: NA
v_gene: TRBV27
abundance: NA
CDR3aa: CASTSSGGFGGYTF
CDR3nt: TGTGCCAGTACGAGCTCCGGGGGGTTCGGTGGCTACACCTTC

j_gene: TRBJ2-2
d_gene: TRBD1
v_gene: TRBV24-1
abundance: NA
CDR3aa: CATSFGTGVTGELFF
CDR3nt: TGTGCCACCAGTTTCGGGACAGGGGTCACCGGGGAGCTGTTTTTT

j_gene: TRBJ1-1
d_gene: NA
v_gene: TRBV28
abundance: NA
CDR3aa: CASSLRGEAFF
CDR3nt: TGTGCCAGCAGTTTACGGGGTGAAGCTTTCTTT

j_gene: TRBJ1-2
d_gene: NA
v_gene: TRBV12-5
abundance: once
CDR3aa: CASVEGYYGYTF
CDR3nt: TGTGCTAGTGTTGAGGGATACTATGGCTACACCTTC

j_gene: TRBJ1-6
d_gene: NA
v_gene: TRBV18
abundance: NA
CDR3aa: CASSPGRQEDNSPLHF
CDR3nt: TGTGCCAGCTCACCAGGGAGGCAGGAGGATAATTCACCCCTCCACTTT

j_gene: TRBJ2-7
d_gene: TRBD1
v_gene: TRBV18
abundance: NA
CDR3aa: CASSPGQAWDEQYF
CDR3nt: TGTGCCAGCTCACCGGGACAGGCTTGGGACGAGCAGTACTTC

j_gene: TRBJ1-5
d_gene: NA
v_gene: TRBV2
abundance: NA
CDR3aa: CAKGLGSNQPQHF
CDR3nt: TGTGCCAAGGGGTTAGGTAGCAATCAGCCCCAGCATTTT

j_gene: TRBJ2-7
d_gene: NA
v_gene: TRBV10-3
abundance: NA
CDR3aa: CAISGPGLGYEQYF
CDR3nt: TGTGCCATCAGTGGACCGGGACTCGGGTACGAGCAGTACTTC

j_gene: TRBJ1-1
d_gene: NA
v_gene: TRBV5-1
abundance: once
CDR3aa: CASSLGGRDTEAFF
CDR3nt: TGCGCCAGCAGCTTGGGCGGGAGGGACACTGAAGCTTTCTTT

j_gene: TRBJ2-2
d_gene: TRBD1
v_gene: TRBV6-4
abundance: NA
CDR3aa: CARPGDRTTGELFF
CDR3nt: TGTGCCAGGCCCGGGGACAGGACCACCGGGGAGCTGTTTTTT

j_gene: TRBJ2-1
d_gene: TRBD1
v_gene: TRBV4-1
abundance: NA
CDR3aa: CASSQEGLSPTGQGNEQFF
CDR3nt: TGCGCCAGCAGCCAAGAAGGCCTGTCCCCTACGGGACAGGGCAATGAGCAGTTCTTC

j_gene: TRBJ1-2
d_gene: TRBD1
v_gene: TRBV10-3
abundance: NA
CDR3aa: CAIRDRANYGYTF
CDR3nt: TGTGCCATAAGGGACAGAGCTAACTATGGCTACACCTTC

j_gene: TRBJ2-1
d_gene: TRBD1
v_gene: TRBV6-2/TRBV6-3
abundance: NA
CDR3aa: CASSYSGPGQGDGRYNEQFF
CDR3nt: TGTGCCAGCAGTTACTCGGGGCCGGGACAGGGTGACGGTCGGTACAATGAGCAGTTCTTC

j_gene: TRBJ1-1
d_gene: NA
v_gene: TRBV6-5
abundance: NA
CDR3aa: CASRTKREAFF
CDR3nt: TGTGCCAGCAGGACTAAACGGGAAGCTTTCTTT

j_gene: TRBJ2-3
d_gene: TRBD1
v_gene: TRBV19
abundance: NA
CDR3aa: CASRAGTGITDTQYF
CDR3nt: TGTGCCAGTAGGGCCGGGACAGGTATAACAGATACGCAGTATTTT

j_gene: TRBJ1-1
d_gene: NA
v_gene: TRBV5-1
abundance: NA
CDR3aa: CASSLERGSNTEAFF
CDR3nt: TGCGCCAGCAGCTTGGAGCGGGGGTCGAACACTGAAGCTTTCTTT

j_gene: TRBJ2-2
d_gene: TRBD1
v_gene: TRBV3-1/TRBV3-2
abundance: NA
CDR3aa: CASSLRIPGQGGTGELFF
CDR3nt: TGTGCCAGCAGCCTAAGAATACCGGGACAGGGCGGCACCGGGGAGCTGTTTTTT

j_gene: TRBJ1-1
d_gene: NA
v_gene: TRBV3-1/TRBV3-2
abundance: NA
CDR3aa: CASSQVGAGTEAFF
CDR3nt: TGTGCCAGCAGCCAAGTGGGGGCGGGCACTGAAGCTTTCTTT

j_gene: TRBJ2-6
d_gene: NA
v_gene: TRBV5-4
abundance: NA
CDR3aa: CASSLGGAGANVLTF
CDR3nt: TGTGCCAGCAGCTTGGGCGGTGCCGGGGCCAACGTCCTGACTTTC

j_gene: TRBJ1-1
d_gene: NA
v_gene: TRBV10-3
abundance: NA
CDR3aa: CAISVGGADTEAFF
CDR3nt: TGTGCCATCAGTGTAGGGGGTGCGGACACTGAAGCTTTCTTT

j_gene: TRBJ2-1
d_gene: TRBD2
v_gene: TRBV7-2
abundance: NA
CDR3aa: CASSPRAGANEQFF
CDR3nt: TGTGCCAGCAGCCCGAGAGCGGGGGCGAATGAGCAGTTCTTC

j_gene: TRBJ1-4
d_gene: NA
v_gene: TRBV5-4
abundance: NA
CDR3aa: CASSPAGGSTNEKLFF
CDR3nt: TGTGCCAGCAGCCCGGCGGGGGGTTCAACTAATGAAAAACTGTTTTTT

j_gene: TRBJ2-7
d_gene: NA
v_gene: TRBV7-2
abundance: NA
CDR3aa: CASSLVPGSNEQYF
CDR3nt: TGTGCCAGCAGCTTAGTTCCCGGGTCCAACGAGCAGTACTTC

j_gene: TRBJ2-3
d_gene: TRBD1
v_gene: TRBV5-1
abundance: once
CDR3aa: CASSGGQPGADTQYF
CDR3nt: TGCGCCAGCAGCGGGGGACAGCCTGGCGCAGATACGCAGTATTTT

j_gene: TRBJ1-1
d_gene: NA
v_gene: TRBV11-3
abundance: NA
CDR3aa: CASSLGAGLNTEAFF
CDR3nt: TGTGCCAGCAGCTTAGGGGCAGGCCTGAACACTGAAGCTTTCTTT

j_gene: TRBJ1-1
d_gene: NA
v_gene: TRBV6-2/TRBV6-3
abundance: NA
CDR3aa: CASSYTRSGGTEAFF
CDR3nt: TGTGCCAGCAGTTATACCCGATCCGGGGGCACTGAAGCTTTCTTT

j_gene: TRBJ2-3
d_gene: NA
v_gene: TRBV19
abundance: NA
CDR3aa: CASSMGASTDTQYF
CDR3nt: TGTGCCAGTAGTATGGGGGCAAGCACAGATACGCAGTATTTT

j_gene: TRBJ2-2
d_gene: NA
v_gene: TRBV10-2
abundance: NA
CDR3aa: CASQGTGRGETGELFF
CDR3nt: TGCGCCAGCCAGGGGACTGGCAGGGGGGAAACCGGGGAGCTGTTTTTT

j_gene: TRBJ2-2
d_gene: NA
v_gene: TRBV5-1
abundance: NA
CDR3aa: CASSFLQPGSWDTRLTGELFF
CDR3nt: TGCGCCAGCAGCTTCCTTCAACCGGGATCCTGGGACACTCGACTCACCGGGGAGCTGTTTTTT

j_gene: TRBJ1-3
d_gene: TRBD1
v_gene: TRBV7-2
abundance: NA
CDR3aa: CASSSPGQTSGNTIYF
CDR3nt: TGTGCCAGCAGCTCCCCGGGACAGACCTCTGGAAACACCATATATTTT

j_gene: TRBJ1-1
d_gene: NA
v_gene: TRBV28
abundance: NA
CDR3aa: CASKMAGSNTEAFF
CDR3nt: TGTGCCAGCAAAATGGCAGGATCGAACACTGAAGCTTTCTTT